This T cell receptor (beta chain) originates from a study of siplizumab effects on memory and regulatory T cells (dated 2019 in TCRdb). Looking at the study overall: The study looked at the effect of siplizumab, an anti-CD2 antibody, on alloreactive T-cell subsets in allogeneic mixed lymphocyte reactions made from human PBMCs. Results and caveats for the whole study, not just this receptor: Siplizumab significantly reduced the cumulative frequency of alloreactive sequences traceable to unstimulated CD4+ memory T cells. Because sequences at frequencies below about 10^-5 were poorly captured, only a minor fraction of alloreactive clones could be mapped back to unstimulated subsets. A naive or memory phenotype could not be assigned to roughly 80-97% of proliferating CD4+ or CD8+ clones. Unstimulated naive T cells appeared to be more diverse than memory T cells, and naive cells seemed to make a substantial contribution to the alloresponse. In reactions with siplizumab, an average of approximately 69% of mappable alloreactive CD4+ clones were Treg-derived, compared with roughly 26% in control reactions. The suppressive function of proliferating Tregs from siplizumab cultures was not functionally confirmed.

Sorted unstimulated T cells and proliferating T cells recovered from mixed lymphocyte reactions underwent TCRbeta CDR3 sequencing. Fresh whole blood from more than 8 HLA-typed healthy donors was used as the source from which PBMCs were isolated. Trimming at the junction amounts to 0 bases on V and 5 bases on J, and the germline ends lie 12 bases apart. Counted from cysteine to phenylalanine, this CDR3 has 15 amino acids. Only CDR3 DNA remains: 45 bases, in frame from the first base. CDR1 and CDR2 (SGHRS, YFSETQ) derive from the germline V gene. For this clone: No antigen is known for it. No base quality information exists; no much larger clone differs at one position.

The receptor library was made with the immunoSEQ multiplex PCR assay. The deep sequencing platform assayed around 95,000 TCR templates per sample. Genomic DNA extracted from sorted T cells was the material used for TCRbeta CDR3 sequencing. Regarding the original processing steps: The R programming language was used for clonal analysis of the TCRbeta CDR3 data. Alloreactive CD4+ and CD8+ clones were identified by comparing unstimulated samples to CFSE-low samples taken after the reaction. By matching sequences to the repertoires of sorted unstimulated Treg and non-Treg cells, each alloreactive CD4+ clone was assigned a regulatory or non-regulatory origin. What TCRdb holds here is the immuneACCESS table cut down to in-frame rearrangements. Part of the clones is not present; checked against another copy, under half of the missing clones reflect an unresolved V gene, and the others are unexplained. V and J calls and clone size are as listed in that table; D and trimming were resolved from the DNA. The sample table lists more than 85,000 clones, 80% to 95% of them with a count of one. 1.3% of the sample lies in the top ten.

This chain is built from TRBV5-1 and TRBJ2-1; TRBD1 might be the D gene, on 5 matching bases. This TCR derives from a human donor in good health. What was sequenced was CD4+ T cells sorted from blood. The CDR3 protein sequence reads: CASSLAGLGHNEQFF. The nucleotide sequence reads as follows: TGCGCCAGCAGCTTGGCTGGGTTGGGGCACAATGAGCAGTTCTTC. With the portions outside the CDR3 filled from the reference TRBV5-1 and TRBJ2-1 genes, the complete variable region becomes KAGVTQTPRYLIKTRGQQVTLSCSPISGHRSVSWYQQTPGQGLQFLFEYFSETQRNKGNFPGRFSGRQFSNSRSEMNVSTLELGDSALYLCASSLAGLGHNEQFFGPGTRLTVL.